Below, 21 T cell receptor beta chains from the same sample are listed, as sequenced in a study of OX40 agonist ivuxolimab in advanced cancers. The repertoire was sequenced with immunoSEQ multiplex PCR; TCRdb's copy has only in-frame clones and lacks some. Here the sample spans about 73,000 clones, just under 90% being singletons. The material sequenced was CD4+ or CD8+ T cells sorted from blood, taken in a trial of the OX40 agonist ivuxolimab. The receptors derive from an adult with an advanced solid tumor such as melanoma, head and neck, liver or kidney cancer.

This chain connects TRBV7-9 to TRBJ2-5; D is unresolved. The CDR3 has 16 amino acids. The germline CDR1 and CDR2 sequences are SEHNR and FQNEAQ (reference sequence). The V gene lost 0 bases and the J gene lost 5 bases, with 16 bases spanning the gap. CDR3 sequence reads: CASSLAAGSPRETQYF. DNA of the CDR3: TGTGCCAGCAGCTTAGCCGCCGGCAGCCCCCGTGAGACCCAGTACTTC. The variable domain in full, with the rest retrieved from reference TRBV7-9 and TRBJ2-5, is DTGVSQNPRHKITKRGQNVTFRCDPISEHNRLYWYRQTLGQGPEFLTYFQNEAQLEKSRLLSDRFSAERPKGSFSTLEIQRTEQGDSAMYLCASSLAAGSPRETQYFGPGTRLLVL.

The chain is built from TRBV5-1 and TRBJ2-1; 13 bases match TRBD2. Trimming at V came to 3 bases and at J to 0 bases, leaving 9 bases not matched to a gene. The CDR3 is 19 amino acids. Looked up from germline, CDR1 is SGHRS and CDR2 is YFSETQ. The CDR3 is CASSWAGLAGSSSYNEQFF. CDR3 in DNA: TGCGCCAGCAGCTGGGCGGGACTAGCGGGAAGCAGCTCCTACAATGAGCAGTTCTTC.

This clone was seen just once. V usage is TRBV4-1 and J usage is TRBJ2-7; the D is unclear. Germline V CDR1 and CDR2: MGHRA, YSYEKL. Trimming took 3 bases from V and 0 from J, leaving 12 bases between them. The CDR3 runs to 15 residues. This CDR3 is CASSQASLPSYEQYF. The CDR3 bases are TGCGCCAGCAGCCAGGCTTCACTACCCTCCTACGAGCAGTACTTC.

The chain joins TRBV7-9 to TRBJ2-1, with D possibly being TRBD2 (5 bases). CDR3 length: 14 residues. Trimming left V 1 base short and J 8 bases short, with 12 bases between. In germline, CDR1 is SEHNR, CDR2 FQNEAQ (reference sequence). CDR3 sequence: CASSLGPRADEQFF. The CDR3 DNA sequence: TGTGCCAGCAGCTTAGGGCCCCGAGCGGATGAGCAGTTCTTC.

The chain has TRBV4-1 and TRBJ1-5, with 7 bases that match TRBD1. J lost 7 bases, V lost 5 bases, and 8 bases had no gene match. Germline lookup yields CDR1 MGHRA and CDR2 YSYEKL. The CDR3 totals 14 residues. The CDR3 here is CASSADRLLQPQHF. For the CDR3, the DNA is TGCGCCAGCAGCGCGGACAGGCTGCTCCAGCCCCAGCATTTT.

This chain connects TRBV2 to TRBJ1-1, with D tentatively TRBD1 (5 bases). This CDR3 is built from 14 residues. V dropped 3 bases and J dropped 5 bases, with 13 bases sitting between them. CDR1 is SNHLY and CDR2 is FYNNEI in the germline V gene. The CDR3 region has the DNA TGTGCCAGCAGTGATTCGGGGGGATGGACTGAAGCTTTCTTT. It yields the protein CASSDSGGWTEAFF.

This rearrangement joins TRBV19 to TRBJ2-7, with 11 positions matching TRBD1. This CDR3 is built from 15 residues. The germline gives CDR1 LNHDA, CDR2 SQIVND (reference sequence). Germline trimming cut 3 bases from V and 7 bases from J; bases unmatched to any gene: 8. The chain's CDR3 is CASSIADRGLREQYF. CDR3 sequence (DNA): TGTGCCAGTAGTATTGCGGACAGGGGGCTAAGGGAGCAGTACTTC.

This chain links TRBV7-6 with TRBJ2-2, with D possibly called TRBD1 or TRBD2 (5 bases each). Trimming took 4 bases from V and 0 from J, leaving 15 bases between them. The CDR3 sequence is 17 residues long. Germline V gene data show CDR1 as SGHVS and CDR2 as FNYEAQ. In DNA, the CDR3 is TGTGCCAGCAGCTCTAGCAGGGACGTCGCGAACACCGGGGAGCTGTTTTTT. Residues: CASSSSRDVANTGELFF.

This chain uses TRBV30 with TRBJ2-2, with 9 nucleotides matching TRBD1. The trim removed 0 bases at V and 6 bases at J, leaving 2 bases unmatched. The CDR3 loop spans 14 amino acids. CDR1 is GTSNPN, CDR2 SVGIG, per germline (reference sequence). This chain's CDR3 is CAWSVGQGPGELFF. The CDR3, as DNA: TGTGCCTGGAGTGTTGGACAGGGGCCCGGGGAGCTGTTTTTT.

Here the CDR3 reads CASSLLGGPITDTQYF. CDR3 in DNA: TGTGCCAGCAGTCTCCTCGGGGGACCCATCACAGATACGCAGTATTTT. V gene TRBV28 combines with J gene TRBJ2-3; D may be TRBD2 (6 bases). CDR3 length: 16 residues. Germline V gene sequence: CDR1 MDHEN, CDR2 SYDVKM. Trimming cost V 5 bases and J 2 bases, with 17 bases left between them.

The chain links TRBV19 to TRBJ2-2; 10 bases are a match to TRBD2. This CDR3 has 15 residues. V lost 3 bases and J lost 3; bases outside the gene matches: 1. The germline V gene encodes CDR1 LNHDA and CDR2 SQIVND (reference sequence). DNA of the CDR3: TGTGCCAGTAGTATCCTAGCGGGGGACACCGGGGAGCTGTTTTTT. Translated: CASSILAGDTGELFF.

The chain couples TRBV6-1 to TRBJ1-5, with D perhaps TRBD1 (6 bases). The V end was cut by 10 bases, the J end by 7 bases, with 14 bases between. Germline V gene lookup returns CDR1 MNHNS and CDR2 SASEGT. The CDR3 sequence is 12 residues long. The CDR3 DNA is TGTGCCACTAACAGGGTGAACCAGCCCCAGCATTTT. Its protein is CATNRVNQPQHF.

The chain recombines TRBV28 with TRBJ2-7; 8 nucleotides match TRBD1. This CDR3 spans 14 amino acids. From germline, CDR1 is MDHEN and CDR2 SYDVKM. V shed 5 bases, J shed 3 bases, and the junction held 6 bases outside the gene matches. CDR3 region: CASSAGTGRYEQYF. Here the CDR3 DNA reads TGTGCCAGCAGTGCCGGGACAGGTCGCTACGAGCAGTACTTC.

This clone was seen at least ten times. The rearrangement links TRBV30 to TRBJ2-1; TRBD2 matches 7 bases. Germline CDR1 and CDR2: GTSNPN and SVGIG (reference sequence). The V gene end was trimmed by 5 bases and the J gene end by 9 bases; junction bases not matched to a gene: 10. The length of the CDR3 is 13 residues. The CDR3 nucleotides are TGTGCCTGGGGGGAGGGTAGCGGAGTTGAGCAGTTCTTC. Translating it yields CAWGEGSGVEQFF.

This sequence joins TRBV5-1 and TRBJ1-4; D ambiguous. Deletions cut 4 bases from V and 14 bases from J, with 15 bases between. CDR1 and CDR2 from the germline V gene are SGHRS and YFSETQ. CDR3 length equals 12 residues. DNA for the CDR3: TGCGCCAGCAGCGAAGACGGCCCTTTTCTGTTTTTT. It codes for CASSEDGPFLFF.

This CDR3 is CASSFGSSYNEQFF. The CDR3 DNA is TGTGCCAGCAGCTTCGGCAGCTCCTACAATGAGCAGTTCTTC. The rearrangement uses TRBV7-8 and TRBJ2-1; D unclear. This CDR3 spans 14 amino acids. CDR1 and CDR2 from the germline V gene are SGHVS and FQNEAQ. V lost 3 bases to trimming and J lost 0 bases, with 6 bases between them.

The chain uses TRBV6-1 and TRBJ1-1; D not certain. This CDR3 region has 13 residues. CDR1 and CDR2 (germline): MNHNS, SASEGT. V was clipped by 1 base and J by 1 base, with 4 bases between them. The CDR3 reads CASSEGGNTEAFF. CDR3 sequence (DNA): TGTGCCAGCAGTGAAGGGGGGAACACTGAAGCTTTCTTT.

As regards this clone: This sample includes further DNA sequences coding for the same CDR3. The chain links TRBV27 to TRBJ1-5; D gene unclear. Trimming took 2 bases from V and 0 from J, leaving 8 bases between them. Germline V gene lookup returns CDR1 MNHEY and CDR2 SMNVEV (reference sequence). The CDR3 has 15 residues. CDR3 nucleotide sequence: TGTGCCAGCAGTTTAACAGCGTATAGCAATCAGCCCCAGCATTTT. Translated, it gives CASSLTAYSNQPQHF.

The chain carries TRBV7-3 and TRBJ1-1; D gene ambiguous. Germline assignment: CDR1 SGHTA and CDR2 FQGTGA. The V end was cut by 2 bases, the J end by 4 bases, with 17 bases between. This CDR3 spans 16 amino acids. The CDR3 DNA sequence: TGTGCCAGCAGCTTACGAGACCGGGGTCCTCTCACTGAAGCTTTCTTT. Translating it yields CASSLRDRGPLTEAFF.

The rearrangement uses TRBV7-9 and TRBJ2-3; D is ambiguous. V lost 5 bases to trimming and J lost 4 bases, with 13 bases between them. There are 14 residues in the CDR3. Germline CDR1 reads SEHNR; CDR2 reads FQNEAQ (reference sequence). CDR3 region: CASSPPGLADTQYF. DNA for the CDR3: TGTGCCAGCAGCCCGCCCGGGTTGGCAGATACGCAGTATTTT.

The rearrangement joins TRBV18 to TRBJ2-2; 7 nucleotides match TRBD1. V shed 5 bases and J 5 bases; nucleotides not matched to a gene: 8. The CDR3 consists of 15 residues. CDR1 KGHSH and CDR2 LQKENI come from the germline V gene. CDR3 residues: CASSSRDSMTGELFF. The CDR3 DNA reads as TGTGCCAGCTCATCCCGGGACAGCATGACCGGGGAGCTGTTTTTT.